This TCR beta chain was found in a study of T-cell memory formation after mild COVID-19. Study context: The study found TCR clusters largely donor specific. Study-level results: SARS-CoV-2 specificity of second-wave clones peaking day 37 was unconfirmed.

V trimming: 6 bases; J trimming: 15 bases; junction bases outside the gene matches: 7. The CDR3 sequence is 12 residues long. On this clonotype itself: The antigen is unknown.

TCRdb used MiXCR to reprocess the 5' RACE reads, holding one entry per CDR3 protein. The table lists about 210,000 distinct CDR3 sequences, around 30% of them singletons. The sample consisted of PBMCs or a T cell subset sorted from them (not recorded which). The sequence came from an adult woman who had mild COVID-19 (a few samples of this study predate the infection). Cell type and time point are not known. The chain has TRBV12-3 or TRBV12-4 and TRBJ2-1, with 11 bases lining up with TRBD2. The CDR3 loop reads CASRNSGGAGFF. DNA of the CDR3: TGTGCCAGCAGAAATAGCGGGGGGGCCGGGTTCTTC.